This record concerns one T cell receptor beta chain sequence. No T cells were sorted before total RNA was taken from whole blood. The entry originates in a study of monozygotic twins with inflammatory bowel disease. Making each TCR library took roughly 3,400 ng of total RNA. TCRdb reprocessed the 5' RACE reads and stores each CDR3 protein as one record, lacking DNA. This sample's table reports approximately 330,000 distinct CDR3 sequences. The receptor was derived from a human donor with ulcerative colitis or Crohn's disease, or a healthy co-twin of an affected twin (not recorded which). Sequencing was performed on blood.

The CDR3 protein is CASSVEGAGNRYNEQFF. The rearrangement uses TRBV9 and TRBJ2-1; TCRdb outputs TRBD1, but without DNA this stays unchecked. This CDR3 has 17 amino acids. Looked up from germline, CDR1 is SGDLS and CDR2 is YYNGEE. The full variable domain, rest sourced from reference TRBV9 and TRBJ2-1, is DSGVTQTPKHLITATGQRVTLRCSPRSGDLSVYWYQQSLDQGLQFLIQYYNGEERAKGNILERFSAQQFPDLHSELNLSSLELGDSALYFCASSVEGAGNRYNEQFFGPGTRLTVL.